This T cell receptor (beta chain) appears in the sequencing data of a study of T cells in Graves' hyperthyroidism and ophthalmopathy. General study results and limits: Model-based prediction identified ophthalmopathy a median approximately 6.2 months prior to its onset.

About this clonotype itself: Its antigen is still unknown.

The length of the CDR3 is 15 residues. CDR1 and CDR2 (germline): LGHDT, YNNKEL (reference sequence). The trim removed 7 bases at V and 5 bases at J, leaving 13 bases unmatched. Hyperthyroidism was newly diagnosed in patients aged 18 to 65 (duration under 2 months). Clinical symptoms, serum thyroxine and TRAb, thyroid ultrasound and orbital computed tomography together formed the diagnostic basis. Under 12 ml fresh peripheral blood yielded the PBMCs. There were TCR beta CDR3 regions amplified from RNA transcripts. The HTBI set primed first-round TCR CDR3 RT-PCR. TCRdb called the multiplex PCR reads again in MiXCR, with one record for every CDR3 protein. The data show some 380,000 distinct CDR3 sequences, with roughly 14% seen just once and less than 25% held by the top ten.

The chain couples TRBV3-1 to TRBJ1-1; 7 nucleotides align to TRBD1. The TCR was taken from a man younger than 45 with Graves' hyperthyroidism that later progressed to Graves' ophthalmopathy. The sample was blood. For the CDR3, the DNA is TGTGCCAGCAACCTTCCAGGGGGTGGTGAAACTGAAGCTTTCTTT. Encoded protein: CASNLPGGGETEAFF.